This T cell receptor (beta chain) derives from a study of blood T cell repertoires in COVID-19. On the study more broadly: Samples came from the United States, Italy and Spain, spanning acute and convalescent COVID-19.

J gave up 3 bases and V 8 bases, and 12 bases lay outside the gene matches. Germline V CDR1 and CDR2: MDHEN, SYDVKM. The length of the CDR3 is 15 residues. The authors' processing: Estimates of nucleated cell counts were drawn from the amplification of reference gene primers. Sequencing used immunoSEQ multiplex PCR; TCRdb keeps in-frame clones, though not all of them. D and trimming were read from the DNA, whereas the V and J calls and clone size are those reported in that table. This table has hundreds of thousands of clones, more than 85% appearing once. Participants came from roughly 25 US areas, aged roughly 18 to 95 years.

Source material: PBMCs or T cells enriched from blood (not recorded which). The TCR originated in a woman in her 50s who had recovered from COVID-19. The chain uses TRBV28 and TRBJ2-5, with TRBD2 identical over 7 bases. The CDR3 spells CASAPARRGKETQYF. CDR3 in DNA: TGTGCCAGCGCCCCGGCCCGGCGGGGGAAAGAGACCCAGTACTTC.